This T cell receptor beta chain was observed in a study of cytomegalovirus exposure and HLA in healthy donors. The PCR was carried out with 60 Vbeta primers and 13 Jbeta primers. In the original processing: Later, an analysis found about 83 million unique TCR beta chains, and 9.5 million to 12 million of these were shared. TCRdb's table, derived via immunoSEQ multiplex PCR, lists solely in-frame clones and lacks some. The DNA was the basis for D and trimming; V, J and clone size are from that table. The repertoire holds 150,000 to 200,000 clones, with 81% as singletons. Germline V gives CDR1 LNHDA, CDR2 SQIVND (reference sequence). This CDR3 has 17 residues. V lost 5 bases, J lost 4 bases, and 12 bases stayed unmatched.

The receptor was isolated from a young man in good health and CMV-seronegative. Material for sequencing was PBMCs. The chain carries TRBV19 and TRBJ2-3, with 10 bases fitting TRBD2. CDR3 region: CASSAGGASGGADTQYF. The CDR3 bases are TGTGCCAGTAGTGCGGGAGGTGCTAGCGGGGGAGCAGATACGCAGTATTTT.